This T cell receptor beta chain stems from a study of liver allograft versus peripheral blood T cells. Study-level background: Peripheral blood of the recipients supplied T cell receptor repertoires that were compared with those in transplanted livers. Study-wide results and caveats: There were reportedly differences between T cell receptor repertoires inside liver allografts and those in peripheral blood.

This clonotype was picked up many times. The antigen is undetermined. TCRdb re-analysed the reads in MiXCR, keeping a single row per CDR3 protein. The sample has about 8,400 distinct CDR3 sequences; over 15% are singletons. This receptor was identified in a human patient who had a liver transplant. A subset of T cells may come from the graft donor.

The CDR3 sequence is CASSSGFTYEQYF. CDR3 DNA sequence: TGTGCCAGCAGTTCAGGGTTCACCTACGAGCAGTACTTC. The V call is TRBV28, the J call TRBJ2-7, with D perhaps matching TRBD1 (5 bases). The V and J ends lost 4 bases and 2 bases respectively, with 9 bases between them. Germline assignment: CDR1 MDHEN and CDR2 SYDVKM. CDR3 length equals 13 residues.